These T cell receptor beta chains were read from a single sample in a study of early T cells in non-severe SARS-CoV-2 infection. TCRdb independently ran MiXCR on the 5' RACE reads; one entry per CDR3 protein. The table records some 60,000 distinct CDR3 sequences, roughly 12% of them present only once. Sequencing was done on a sample of whole blood. The receptors here all came from an adult who was a healthcare worker with PCR-confirmed SARS-CoV-2 infection or an uninfected control (not recorded which). Both conserved end residues are part of each CDR3. Fields, in order: V gene, J gene, clone size, D gene, CDR3 protein, CDR3 DNA. A D gene is named only where the DNA matches it firmly. Some rows mark clone size as missing; the rest say once, few, many or name a class of expanded clone.

>TRBV6-5|TRBJ2-7|NA|NA
CASSISILSYEQYF
TGTGCCAGCAGTATAAGTATACTCTCCTACGAGCAGTACTTC
>TRBV5-6|TRBJ2-7|NA|NA
CASSSPSRDGTYEQYF
TGTGCCAGCAGCTCTCCCTCAAGGGACGGAACCTACGAGCAGTACTTC
>TRBV28|TRBJ1-4|few|NA
CATGSGFFNEKLFF
TGTGCCACCGGATCAGGGTTCTTTAATGAAAAACTGTTTTTT
>TRBV29-1|TRBJ2-4|many|NA
CSAKDGHQYF
TGCAGCGCTAAGGATGGACACCAGTACTTC
>TRBV19|TRBJ2-3|many|NA
CASSIDRGYDTQYF
TGTGCCAGTAGTATAGATCGGGGATACGATACGCAGTATTTT
>TRBV3-1|TRBJ1-2|NA|NA
CASSQEPGQLYGYTF
TGTGCCAGCAGCCAGGAACCCGGACAACTCTATGGCTACACCTTC
>TRBV11-2|TRBJ2-1|once|TRBD2
CASSFAGRTSGGPISYNEQFF
TGTGCCAGCAGCTTTGCCGGCAGGACTAGCGGGGGGCCGATCTCCTACAATGAGCAGTTCTTC
>TRBV18|TRBJ2-3|many|NA
CASSPVRLGADGDTQYF
TGTGCCAGCTCACCGGTTCGCCTGGGTGCGGACGGAGATACGCAGTATTTT
>TRBV7-8|TRBJ2-7|many|NA
CASSPWIWRSDSYEQYF
TGTGCCAGCAGCCCCTGGATCTGGAGGTCAGACTCCTACGAGCAGTACTTC
>TRBV12-3/TRBV12-4|TRBJ2-7|few|NA
CASSFLRMDEQYF
TGTGCCAGCAGTTTTCTGAGGATGGACGAGCAGTACTTC
>TRBV9|TRBJ2-2|NA|TRBD2
CASTISGGGAGELFF
TGTGCCAGCACCATATCTGGGGGAGGGGCCGGGGAGCTGTTTTTT
>TRBV6-2/TRBV6-3|TRBJ2-7|NA|TRBD2
CASSYSPTSGAYEQYF
TGTGCCAGCAGTTACTCACCTACTAGCGGGGCCTACGAGCAGTACTTC
>TRBV4-1|TRBJ2-1|many|TRBD2
CASSQVMTGGPLNEQFF
TGCGCCAGCAGCCAAGTAATGACGGGGGGGCCTCTCAATGAGCAGTTCTTC
>TRBV20-1|TRBJ1-5|NA|NA
CSARGGIAVSNQPQHF
TGCAGTGCTAGGGGGGGGATTGCGGTTAGCAATCAGCCCCAGCATTTT
>TRBV2|TRBJ1-5|NA|NA
CASKWGVNQPQHF
TGTGCCAGCAAGTGGGGGGTGAATCAGCCCCAGCATTTT
>TRBV12-3/TRBV12-4|TRBJ2-3|many|NA
CASGDRASDTQYF
TGTGCCAGCGGGGATCGGGCTTCAGATACGCAGTATTTT
>TRBV13|TRBJ2-4|NA|NA
CASSFRLGLAKNIQYF
TGTGCCAGCAGCTTCCGACTGGGACTAGCCAAAAACATTCAGTACTTC
>TRBV15|TRBJ1-1|few|NA
CATSISPLQGRNTEAFF
TGTGCCACCAGCATTAGCCCCCTGCAGGGTCGGAACACTGAAGCTTTCTTT
>TRBV9|TRBJ1-1|NA|NA
CASSVATGVMNTEAFF
TGTGCCAGCAGCGTAGCTACGGGGGTGATGAACACTGAAGCTTTCTTT
>TRBV15|TRBJ1-1|NA|NA
CATSRDGRGYTEAFF
TGTGCCACCAGCAGAGACGGCAGGGGATACACTGAAGCTTTCTTT
>TRBV20-1|TRBJ2-7|many|NA
CSASHPTEYEQYF
TGCAGTGCTAGTCACCCAACGGAATACGAGCAGTACTTC
>TRBV11-2|TRBJ2-1|many|TRBD2
CASSPKRGPGQFF
TGTGCCAGCAGCCCGAAGCGGGGCCCGGGGCAGTTCTTC
>TRBV29-1|TRBJ1-1|NA|NA
CSVGRPLTDTEAFF
TGCAGCGTTGGCCGACCACTGACGGACACTGAAGCTTTCTTT
>TRBV29-1|TRBJ2-3|many|NA
CSVEGGVTDTQYF
TGCAGCGTTGAAGGCGGGGTCACAGATACGCAGTATTTT
>TRBV11-3|TRBJ2-1|many|NA
CASSPPGQGGFYNEQFF
TGTGCCAGCAGCCCACCCGGACAGGGAGGGTTCTACAATGAGCAGTTCTTC
>TRBV7-9|TRBJ1-6|few|NA
CASSLDQNNSPLHF
TGTGCCAGCAGCTTAGACCAGAATAATTCACCCCTCCACTTT
>TRBV27|TRBJ1-2|few|TRBD1
CASSPGQGARGYTF
TGTGCCAGCAGTCCAGGACAGGGGGCGCGGGGCTACACCTTC
>TRBV27|TRBJ2-5|many|NA
CASSLDWYQETQYF
TGTGCCAGCAGTTTAGACTGGTACCAAGAGACCCAGTACTTC
>TRBV25-1|TRBJ2-1|many|NA
CASSEGSVSANEQFF
TGTGCCAGCAGTGAAGGGTCGGTCAGCGCCAATGAGCAGTTCTTC
>TRBV20-1|TRBJ1-5|few|NA
CSAILRDNVDQPQHF
TGCAGTGCGATTCTCCGGGACAACGTCGATCAGCCCCAGCATTTT
>TRBV5-1|TRBJ2-7|NA|TRBD2
CASSQTSGAAYEQYF
TGCGCCAGCAGCCAAACTAGCGGGGCGGCCTACGAGCAGTACTTC
>TRBV28|TRBJ1-5|many|NA
CASSLGGISNQPQHF
TGTGCCAGCAGTTTAGGAGGTATTAGCAATCAGCCCCAGCATTTT
>TRBV11-2|TRBJ1-6|many|NA
CASSPHRVGDSPLHF
TGTGCCAGCAGCCCGCACAGGGTGGGCGATTCACCCCTCCACTTT
>TRBV29-1|TRBJ2-5|many|NA
CSVVSGQETQYF
TGCAGCGTTGTCAGCGGCCAAGAGACCCAGTACTTC
>TRBV25-1|TRBJ2-1|NA|TRBD1
CASTPAGTGNDEQFF
TGTGCCAGCACCCCAGCCGGGACAGGGAACGATGAGCAGTTCTTC
>TRBV20-1|TRBJ1-2|once|NA
CSAAEYGYGYTF
TGCAGTGCAGCCGAGTATGGCTATGGCTACACCTTC
>TRBV19|TRBJ2-7|many|TRBD1
CASSIAPGQADSEQYF
TGTGCCAGTAGTATAGCTCCGGGACAGGCGGACTCCGAGCAGTACTTC
>TRBV27|TRBJ2-5|NA|NA
CASRSKGTQYF
TGTGCCAGCAGATCCAAGGGGACCCAGTACTTC
>TRBV3-1|TRBJ1-5|few|TRBD1
CASSQGTGVQPQHF
TGTGCCAGCAGCCAAGGGACAGGGGTTCAGCCCCAGCATTTT
>TRBV7-9|TRBJ1-4|many|TRBD1
CASSLDPGTGSSLAVLHEKLFF
TGTGCCAGCAGCTTAGACCCCGGGACAGGGTCTTCTCTGGCTGTTCTCCATGAAAAACTGTTTTTT
>TRBV28|TRBJ2-6|many|NA
CASSLVPLSGANVLTF
TGTGCCAGCAGTTTGGTTCCTCTCTCTGGGGCCAACGTCCTGACTTTC
>TRBV3-1|TRBJ2-5|many|NA
CASSQEDETQYF
TGTGCCAGCAGCCAAGAGGACGAGACCCAGTACTTC
>TRBV20-1|TRBJ2-7|NA|TRBD1
CSATTGGRYEQYF
TGCAGTGCTACGACAGGGGGGAGGTACGAGCAGTACTTC